The present T cell receptor beta chain was sequenced within a study of cytomegalovirus exposure and HLA in healthy donors. Regarding the study as a whole: In an earlier analysis, about 87% or about 30%: the productive usage of most TCR beta V segments. Later analysis identified a missense DCLRE1C variant that was linked to TCR beta V- and J-gene trimming. Because they were indistinguishable, some V segments, including TRBV6-2 and TRBV6-3, were excluded.

Trimming stripped 5 bases from V and 2 bases from J, with 16 bases between. The germline gives CDR1 MDHEN, CDR2 SYDVKM. This CDR3 comprises 16 residues. A multiplex PCR was run with 60 Vbeta primers and 13 Jbeta primers. The repertoire was sequenced with immunoSEQ multiplex PCR; TCRdb's copy has only in-frame clones and lacks some. The data hold about 190,000 clones, with around 87% observed a single time. Regarding this clone: Its matching antigen is unknown.

The TCR comes from a man aged 25 to 40 in good health and CMV-seronegative. The chain uses TRBV28 and TRBJ1-5; D possibly corresponds to TRBD1 (5 bases). Sequenced input: PBMCs. The CDR3 region has the DNA TGTGCCAGCAGTCCCCAAGGGCAGGGCGGCAATCAGCCCCAGCATTTT. Translating it yields CASSPQGQGGNQPQHF.